This TCR beta chain originates from a study of blood T cell repertoires in COVID-19 (TCRdb year 2020). Describing the broader study: The collaborator samples originated in the United States, Italy and Spain and spanned the acute and convalescent phases of COVID-19. HLA class I and class II types, where available, came from metadata supplied by the sample provider rather than from assay-based typing. The sample metadata nearly always contained a de-identified subject ID, COVID-19 status, age in years and sex. Subjects who had been exposed to COVID-19, were actively infected with it, or had recovered from it provided the deeply sampled blood TCRbeta repertoires that made up the dataset. The prospective study material was composed of cDNA or gDNA derived from T cells, B-cell-depleted T cells, or PBMCs. The repertoires were made available in a free public database intended to serve as a resource for research on the immune response to SARS-CoV-2. Samples were obtained from the ongoing ImmuneRACE study (first 160 participants) and from some 1,300 subjects provided by 6 global collaborators. Overall results and qualifications from the work: The amount of clinical and demographic metadata varied by source and participant and was provided uncurated.

This clone was seen only a few times. Which antigen it targets is not known. No clone much larger than this one lies a single base away; base qualities are absent. Collaborating institutions collected whole blood in K2EDTA tubes following their own protocols. For TCRbeta analysis, collaborator samples were shipped as frozen whole blood, as isolated PBMCs, or as DNA extracted from either sample type. The immunoSEQ Assay, a bias-controlled multiplex PCR, was used to amplify TCRbeta CDR3 regions from genomic DNA. As for how the authors treated the data: Nucleated cell counts per sample were estimated from amplification of reference gene primers within the assay. To quantify the absolute abundance of each unique TCRbeta CDR3 rearrangement, sequence reads were collapsed and filtered. For each sample, productive Simpson clonality was calculated by taking the square root of Simpson's diversity index across productive rearrangements. Entries here come from immuneACCESS through TCRdb and include only in-frame sequences with V and J called. Some clones fail to appear in such tables; in the studies checked, an unresolved V gene covers under half of the shortfall, and the cause of the remainder is unknown. V, J and clone size were drawn from that table, and D and trimming were deduced from the DNA. In this sample the table shows 55,000 to 90,000 clones, roughly 86% of which occur a single time. 3.9% of the sample comes from the top ten.

The clonotype originates from a man between 70 and 80 years old with active COVID-19. Material for sequencing was peripheral blood.

The DNA sequence is as follows: TGTGCCAGCAGCGCCGGACAGGGGTGGGGTGGGAAAGCCTACGAGCAGTACTTC. Its translation is CASSAGQGWGGKAYEQYF. The receptor chain draws on TRBV28 and TRBJ2-7; 9 bases in between match TRBD1. CDR3 length: 18 amino acids, cysteine to phenylalanine. Only the CDR3 region is kept as DNA, spanning 54 bases read in frame from base 1. The germline V end is reduced by 6 bases and the J end by 2 bases; junction bases left unmatched: 17. The germline V gene yields MDHEN for CDR1 and SYDVKM for CDR2.